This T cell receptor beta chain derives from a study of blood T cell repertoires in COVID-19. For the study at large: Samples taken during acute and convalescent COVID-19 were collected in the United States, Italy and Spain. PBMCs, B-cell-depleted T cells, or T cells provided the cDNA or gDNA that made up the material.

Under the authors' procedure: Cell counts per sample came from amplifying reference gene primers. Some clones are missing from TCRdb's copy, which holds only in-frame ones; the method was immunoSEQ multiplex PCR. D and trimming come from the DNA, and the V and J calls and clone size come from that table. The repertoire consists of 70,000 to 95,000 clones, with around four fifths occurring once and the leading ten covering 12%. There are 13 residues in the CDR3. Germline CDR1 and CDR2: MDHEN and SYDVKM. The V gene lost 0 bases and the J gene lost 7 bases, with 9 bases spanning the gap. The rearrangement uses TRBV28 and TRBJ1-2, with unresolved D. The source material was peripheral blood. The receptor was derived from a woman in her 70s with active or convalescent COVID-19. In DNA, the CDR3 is TGTGCCAGCAGTTTATGGGCATTTCCTGGCTACACCTTC. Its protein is CASSLWAFPGYTF.